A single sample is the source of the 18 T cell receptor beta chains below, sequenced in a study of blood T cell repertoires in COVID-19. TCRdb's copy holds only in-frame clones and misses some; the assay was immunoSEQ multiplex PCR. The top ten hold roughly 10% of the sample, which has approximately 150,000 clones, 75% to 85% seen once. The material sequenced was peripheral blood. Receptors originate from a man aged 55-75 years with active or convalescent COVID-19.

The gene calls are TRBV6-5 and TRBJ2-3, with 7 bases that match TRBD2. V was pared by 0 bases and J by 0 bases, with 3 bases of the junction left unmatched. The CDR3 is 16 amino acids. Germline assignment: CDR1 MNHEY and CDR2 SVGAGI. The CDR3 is CASSYSGGTSTDTQYF. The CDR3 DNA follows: TGTGCCAGCAGTTACTCCGGGGGGACCAGCACAGATACGCAGTATTTT.

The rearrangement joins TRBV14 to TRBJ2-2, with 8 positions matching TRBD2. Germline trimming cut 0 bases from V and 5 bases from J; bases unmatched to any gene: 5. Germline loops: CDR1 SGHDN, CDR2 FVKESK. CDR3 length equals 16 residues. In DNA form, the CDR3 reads TGTGCCAGCAGCCAAGATTTTCGACTAGCGACCGGGGAGCTGTTTTTT. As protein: CASSQDFRLATGELFF. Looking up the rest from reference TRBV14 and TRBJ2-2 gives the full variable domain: EAGVTQFPSHSVIEKGQTVTLRCDPISGHDNLYWYRRVMGKEIKFLLHFVKESKQDESGMPNNRFLAERTGGTYSTLKVQPAELEDSGVYFCASSQDFRLATGELFFGEGSRLTVL.

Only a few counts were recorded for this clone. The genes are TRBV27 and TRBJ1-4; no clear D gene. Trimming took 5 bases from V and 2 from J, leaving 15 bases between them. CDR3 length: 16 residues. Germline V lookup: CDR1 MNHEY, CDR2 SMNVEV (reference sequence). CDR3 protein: CASSRQTAATNEKLFF. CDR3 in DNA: TGTGCCAGCAGTCGCCAGACGGCAGCGACTAATGAAAAACTGTTTTTT.

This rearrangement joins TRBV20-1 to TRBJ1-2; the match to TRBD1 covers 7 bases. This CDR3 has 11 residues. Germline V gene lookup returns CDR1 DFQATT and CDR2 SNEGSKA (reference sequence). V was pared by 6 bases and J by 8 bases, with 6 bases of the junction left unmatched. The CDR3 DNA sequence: TGCAGTGCCCTGACAGGGACGGGCTACACCTTC. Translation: CSALTGTGYTF.

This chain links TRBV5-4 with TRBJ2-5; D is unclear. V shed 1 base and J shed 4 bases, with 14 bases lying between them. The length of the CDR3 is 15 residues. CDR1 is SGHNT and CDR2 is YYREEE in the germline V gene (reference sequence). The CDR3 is CASSLNELVRETQYF. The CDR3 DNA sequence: TGTGCCAGCAGCTTGAATGAACTGGTAAGAGAGACCCAGTACTTC.

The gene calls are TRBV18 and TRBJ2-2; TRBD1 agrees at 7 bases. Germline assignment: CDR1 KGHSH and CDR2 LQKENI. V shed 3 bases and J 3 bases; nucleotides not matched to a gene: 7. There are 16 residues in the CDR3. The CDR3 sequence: CASSPLTGQHTGELFF. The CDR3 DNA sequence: TGTGCCAGCTCACCGCTTACGGGACAGCACACCGGGGAGCTGTTTTTT.

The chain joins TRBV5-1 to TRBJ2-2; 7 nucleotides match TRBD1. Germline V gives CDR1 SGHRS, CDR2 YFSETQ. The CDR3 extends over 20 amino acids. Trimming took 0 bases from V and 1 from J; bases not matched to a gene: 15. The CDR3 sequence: CASSLGLKGADAWNTGELFF. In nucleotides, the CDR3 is TGCGCCAGCAGCTTGGGCCTGAAGGGGGCTGATGCATGGAACACCGGGGAGCTGTTTTTT.

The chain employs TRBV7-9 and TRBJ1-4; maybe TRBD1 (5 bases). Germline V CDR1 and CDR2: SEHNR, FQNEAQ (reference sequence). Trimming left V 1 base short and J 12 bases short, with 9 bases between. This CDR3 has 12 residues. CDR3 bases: TGTGCCAGCAGCTTAGGGCCGGGGGAACTGTTTTTT. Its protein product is CASSLGPGELFF.

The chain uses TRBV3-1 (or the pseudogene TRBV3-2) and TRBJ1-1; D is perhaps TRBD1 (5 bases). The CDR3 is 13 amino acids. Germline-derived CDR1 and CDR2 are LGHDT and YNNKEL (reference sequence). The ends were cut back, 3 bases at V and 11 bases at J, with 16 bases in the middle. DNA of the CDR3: TGTGCCAGCAGCCACCAGGGCAGGCACCAGGCTTTCTTT. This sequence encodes CASSHQGRHQAFF.

The CDR3 reads CASGLVKGVRSMDTEAFF. The CDR3 DNA is TGTGCTAGTGGTTTGGTAAAAGGGGTAAGGAGCATGGACACTGAAGCTTTCTTT. The chain joins TRBV12-5 to TRBJ1-1; possible D gene TRBD1, 5 bases. Trimming removed 0 bases from V and 3 bases from J, with 20 bases in between. Germline lookup yields CDR1 LGHNT and CDR2 FRNRAP. CDR3 length equals 18 residues. Using reference TRBV12-5 and TRBJ1-1 for the parts outside the CDR3, the full variable domain is DARVTQTPRHKVTEMGQEVTMRCQPILGHNTVFWYRQTMMQGLELLAYFRNRAPLDDSGMPKDRFSAEMPDATLATLKIQPSEPRDSAVYFCASGLVKGVRSMDTEAFFGQGTRLTVV.

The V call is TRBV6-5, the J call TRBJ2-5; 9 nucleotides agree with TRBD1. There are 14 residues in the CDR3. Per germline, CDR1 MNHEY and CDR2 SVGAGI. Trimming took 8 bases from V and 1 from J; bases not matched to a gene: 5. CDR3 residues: CASRWDRAQETQYF. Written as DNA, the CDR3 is TGTGCCAGCCGCTGGGACAGGGCCCAAGAGACCCAGTACTTC.

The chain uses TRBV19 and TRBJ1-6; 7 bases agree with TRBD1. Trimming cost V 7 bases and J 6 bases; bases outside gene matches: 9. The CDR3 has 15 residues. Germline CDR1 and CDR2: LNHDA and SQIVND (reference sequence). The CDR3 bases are TGTGCCAGTACTAGCCGGGACAGACCTAATTCACCCCTCCACTTT. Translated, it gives CASTSRDRPNSPLHF.

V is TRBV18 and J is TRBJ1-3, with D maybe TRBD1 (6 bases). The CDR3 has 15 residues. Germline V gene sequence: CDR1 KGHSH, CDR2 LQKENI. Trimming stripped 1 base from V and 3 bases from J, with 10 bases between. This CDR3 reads CASSPLTDSGNTIYF. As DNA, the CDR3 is TGTGCCAGCTCACCACTAACGGACAGTGGAAACACCATATATTTT.

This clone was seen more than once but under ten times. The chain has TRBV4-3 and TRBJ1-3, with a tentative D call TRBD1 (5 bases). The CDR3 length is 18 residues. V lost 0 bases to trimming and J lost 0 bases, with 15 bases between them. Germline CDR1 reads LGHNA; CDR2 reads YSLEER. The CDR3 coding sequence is TGCGCCAGCAGCCAAGATCTCGCAGGGCCCCTCTCTGGAAACACCATATATTTT. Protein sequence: CASSQDLAGPLSGNTIYF.

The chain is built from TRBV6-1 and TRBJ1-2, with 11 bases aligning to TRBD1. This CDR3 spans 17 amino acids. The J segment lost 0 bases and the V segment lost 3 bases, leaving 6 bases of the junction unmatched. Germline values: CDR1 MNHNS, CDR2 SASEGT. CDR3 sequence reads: CASSDRTGGSSNYGYTF. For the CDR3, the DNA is TGTGCCAGCAGTGACCGGACAGGGGGCTCTTCTAACTATGGCTACACCTTC.

CDR3 DNA: TGTGCCAGCAGTCCGCGAGAGACAACAAACCACGAGCAGTACTTC. Amino acid sequence: CASSPRETTNHEQYF. This chain joins TRBV11-2 and TRBJ2-7; D is uncertain. CDR1 and CDR2 from the germline V gene are SGHAT and FQNNGV. The CDR3 consists of 15 residues. Trimming cost V 6 bases and J 5 bases, with 20 bases left between them.

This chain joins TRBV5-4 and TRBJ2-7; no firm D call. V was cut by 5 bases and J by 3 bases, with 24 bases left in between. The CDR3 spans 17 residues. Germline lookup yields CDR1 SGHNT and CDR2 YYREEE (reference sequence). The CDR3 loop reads CASSPFPPPRLRYEQYV. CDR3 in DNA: TGTGCCAGCAGTCCCTTCCCCCCCCCGAGACTCCGCTACGAGCAGTACGTC.

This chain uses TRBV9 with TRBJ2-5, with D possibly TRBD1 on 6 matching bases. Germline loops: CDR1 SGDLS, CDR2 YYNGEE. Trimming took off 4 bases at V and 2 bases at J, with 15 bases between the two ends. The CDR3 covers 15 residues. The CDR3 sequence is CASSPFGTKQETQYF. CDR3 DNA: TGTGCCAGCAGCCCTTTCGGGACAAAGCAAGAGACCCAGTACTTC. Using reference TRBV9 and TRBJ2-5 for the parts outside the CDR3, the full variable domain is DSGVTQTPKHLITATGQRVTLRCSPRSGDLSVYWYQQSLDQGLQFLIQYYNGEERAKGNILERFSAQQFPDLHSELNLSSLELGDSALYFCASSPFGTKQETQYFGPGTRLLVL.